This T cell receptor beta chain was retrieved from a study of blood T cell repertoires in COVID-19. For the study at large: Samples taken during acute and convalescent COVID-19 were collected in the United States, Italy and Spain.

Sequencing used immunoSEQ multiplex PCR; TCRdb keeps in-frame clones, though not all of them. The table includes 150,000 to 200,000 clones, roughly 85% detected once. Trimming left V 5 bases short and J 0 bases short, with 12 bases between. The CDR3 is made up of 15 amino acids. Per the germline V gene, CDR1 is MRHNA and CDR2 is SNTAGT. Sequencing input: peripheral blood. This TCR was sampled from a woman aged 25 to 39 with acute or convalescent COVID-19. The chain has TRBV6-4 and TRBJ2-3; tentatively, D is TRBD1 (5 bases). The CDR3: CASSKDRTSTDTQYF. DNA for the CDR3: TGTGCCAGCAGTAAAGACAGAACTAGCACAGATACGCAGTATTTT.